The source of this T cell receptor beta chain is a study of T-cell memory formation after mild COVID-19. Each CDR3 protein is one row after TCRdb ran MiXCR on the 5' RACE reads. The data hold around 200,000 distinct CDR3 sequences, with over 9.5% observed a single time. Germline CDR1 and CDR2: SGHRS and YFSETQ. Trimming took off 0 bases at V and 3 bases at J, with 15 bases between the two ends. There are 17 residues in the CDR3. The V gene is TRBV5-1, the J gene TRBJ2-2, with a weak D call TRBD1 (8 bases). The sequence was obtained from a man between 18 and 35 years old who had mild COVID-19 (a few samples of this study predate the infection). Cell type and time point are not known. The sequenced material came from PBMCs or a T cell subset sorted from them (not recorded which). The CDR3 spells CASSLAGGQVDTGELFF. The CDR3 bases are TGCGCCAGCAGCTTGGCGGGGGGACAGGTTGACACCGGGGAGCTGTTTTTT.